This T cell receptor beta chain was sequenced in a study of cytomegalovirus exposure and HLA in healthy donors. PCR used 60 Vbeta primers and 13 Jbeta primers. Measured with immunoSEQ multiplex PCR; TCRdb has only the in-frame clones, and not every one. The repertoire has fewer than 150,000 clones, about 80% of them found once; the top ten carry roughly 4.5%. The CDR3 loop spans 12 amino acids. The V gene's germline CDR1 is SGHKS and CDR2 YYEKEE (reference sequence). Trimming took off 7 bases at V and 7 bases at J, with 14 bases between the two ends. This clonotype originated in a man aged 35-49 years in good health and CMV-seropositive. The chain couples TRBV5-5 to TRBJ1-1, with a tentative D call TRBD1 (6 bases). The sequenced sample consisted of PBMCs. The CDR3 nucleotides read TGTGCCAGCGCCTCCAACAGGGTTGAAGCTTTCTTT. Translated: CASASNRVEAFF.